Each of the 14 T cell receptor beta chains below was sequenced from the same sample in a study of CD8+ T cells in alopecia areata. Treatment described: oral pan-JAK inhibitor, 5-10 mg twice daily. cDNA prepared by RNA extraction and subsequent reverse transcription served as the template for sequencing. The data were produced by immunoSEQ multiplex PCR, yet TCRdb's version contains in-frame clones alone and is incomplete. The data contain roughly 250,000 clones, 60% of them singletons. The material sequenced was CD4+ T cells sorted from blood, taken at week 52, from a patient treated with tofacitinib. These receptors were taken from a human donor with alopecia areata.

The chain employs TRBV30 and TRBJ2-5, with a tentative D call TRBD1 (5 bases). The germline CDR1 and CDR2 sequences are GTSNPN and SVGIG (reference sequence). V was trimmed by 0 bases and J by 1 base, leaving 15 bases between them. CDR3 length equals 16 residues. Here the CDR3 DNA reads TGTGCCTGGAGTGTATTTGGACACCAAACCCAAGAGACCCAGTACTTC. Protein sequence: CAWSVFGHQTQETQYF.

V and J are TRBV7-9 and TRBJ2-7; TRBD1 matches at 11 bases. This CDR3 is built from 16 residues. V was clipped by 3 bases and J by 0 bases; unmatched bases: 4. In germline, CDR1 is SEHNR, CDR2 FQNEAQ (reference sequence). CDR3 DNA sequence: TGTGCCAGCAGCTTCGGGACAGGGGGGCGCTCCTACGAGCAGTACTTC. It is translated as CASSFGTGGRSYEQYF.

The CDR3 region is CASSQEWRIGTEAFF. The CDR3 region has the DNA TGCGCCAGCAGCCAAGAGTGGAGGATAGGCACTGAAGCTTTCTTT. The chain couples TRBV4-1 to TRBJ1-1, with D uncertain. Germline lookup yields CDR1 MGHRA and CDR2 YSYEKL. The CDR3 is made up of 15 amino acids. The germline V and J ends were trimmed by 0 bases and 4 bases, with 12 bases remaining between them.

The chain carries TRBV6-5 and TRBJ2-5, with D unclear. The CDR3 is 14 residues long. CDR1 is MNHEY and CDR2 is SVGAGI in the germline V gene. V was pared by 0 bases and J by 5 bases, with 10 bases between. CDR3 sequence (DNA): TGTGCCAGCAGTTACTCGATCCGGGTTGAGACCCAGTACTTC. Its translation: CASSYSIRVETQYF.

This chain links TRBV29-1 with TRBJ1-4; possible D gene TRBD1, 5 bases. The germline V gene encodes CDR1 SQVTM and CDR2 ANQGSEA. V was cut by 4 bases and J by 5 bases, with 11 bases left in between. The CDR3 has 13 residues. The CDR3 here is CSVGGSVNEKLFF. The CDR3 DNA follows: TGCAGCGTTGGGGGGTCAGTCAATGAAAAACTGTTTTTT.

J is TRBJ2-3 and V is TRBV4-2; 11 bases match TRBD2. This CDR3 spans 18 amino acids. The germline V gene encodes CDR1 LGHNA and CDR2 YNFKEQ. The trim removed 1 base at V and 3 bases at J, leaving 9 bases unmatched. CDR3 residues: CASSQVSLAGGVTDTQYF. The CDR3 bases are TGTGCCAGCAGCCAAGTCAGTCTAGCGGGGGGCGTAACAGATACGCAGTATTTT.

This clone was found a few times. This chain links TRBV9 with TRBJ2-5; 9 nucleotides align to TRBD1. Germline V gene lookup returns CDR1 SGDLS and CDR2 YYNGEE. The V gene end was trimmed by 0 bases and the J gene end by 5 bases; junction bases not matched to a gene: 5. The CDR3 consists of 15 residues. CDR3 in DNA: TGTGCCAGCAGCGTAGGTACAGGGGGCGAGGAGACCCAGTACTTC. This codes for CASSVGTGGEETQYF.

The chain uses TRBV27 and TRBJ1-5; D not certain. V lost 4 bases and J 1 base, leaving 11 bases between the germline ends. The germline gives CDR1 MNHEY, CDR2 SMNVEV (reference sequence). The CDR3 consists of 15 residues. CDR3 bases: TGTGCCAGCAGTTCCTCCGGACTGAGCAATCAGCCCCAGCATTTT. It encodes CASSSSGLSNQPQHF.

This chain joins TRBV7-9 and TRBJ2-2, with 8 bases fitting TRBD2. The V segment lost 5 bases and the J segment 3 bases; nucleotides outside the gene matches: 8. The CDR3 sequence is 16 residues long. Germline loops: CDR1 SEHNR, CDR2 FQNEAQ (reference sequence). The chain's CDR3 is CASSEPGLVHTGELFF. As DNA, the CDR3 is TGTGCCAGCAGCGAGCCGGGACTAGTTCACACCGGGGAGCTGTTTTTT. Variable domain in full (rest from reference TRBV7-9 and TRBJ2-2): DTGVSQNPRHKITKRGQNVTFRCDPISEHNRLYWYRQTLGQGPEFLTYFQNEAQLEKSRLLSDRFSAERPKGSFSTLEIQRTEQGDSAMYLCASSEPGLVHTGELFFGEGSRLTVL.

The rearrangement joins TRBV7-2 to TRBJ2-6; tentative D call: TRBD1 (6 bases). This CDR3 is 13 amino acids long. Germline V lookup: CDR1 SGHTA, CDR2 FQGNSA. V was pared by 4 bases and J by 12 bases, with 13 bases between. The CDR3 loop reads CASSWGRQGVLTF. DNA for the CDR3: TGTGCCAGCAGCTGGGGGCGCCAGGGCGTCCTGACTTTC.

The chain joins TRBV7-9 to TRBJ1-4; D is unclear. The germline V gene encodes CDR1 SEHNR and CDR2 FQNEAQ (reference sequence). The length of the CDR3 is 13 residues. Trimming shortened V by 9 bases and J by 7 bases, and 15 bases separated the two germline ends. The CDR3 reads CASSTSTGEKLFF. The CDR3 coding sequence is TGTGCCAGTTCGACCTCGACTGGTGAAAAACTGTTTTTT.

The rearrangement links TRBV6-6 to TRBJ2-5, with D possibly matching TRBD2 (5 bases). Germline CDR1 MNHNY, CDR2 SVGAGI (reference sequence). The CDR3 length is 15 residues. V lost 6 bases and J 5 bases, leaving 19 bases between the germline ends. As DNA, the CDR3 is TGTGCCAGCAGCCGCCGGGAACCAAAAGTGGAGACCCAGTACTTC. This encodes CASSRREPKVETQYF.

The chain links TRBV30 to TRBJ2-3; D is ambiguous. Germline V gene lookup returns CDR1 GTSNPN and CDR2 SVGIG (reference sequence). Trimming left V 4 bases short and J 2 bases short, with 13 bases between. CDR3 length equals 14 residues. CDR3 region: CAWIRPSNTDTQYF. CDR3 coding DNA: TGTGCCTGGATACGGCCTAGTAACACAGATACGCAGTATTTT.

The gene calls are TRBV5-4 and TRBJ2-1; 8 bases agree with TRBD2. CDR1 is SGHNT and CDR2 is YYREEE in the germline V gene (reference sequence). Trimming at V came to 3 bases and at J to 8 bases, leaving 7 bases not matched to a gene. The CDR3 covers 14 residues. The CDR3 is CASSYGGARDEQFF. CDR3 in DNA: TGTGCCAGCAGCTACGGGGGGGCCAGGGATGAGCAGTTCTTC.